A single TCR beta chain is shown here with its context. Antigen specificity is unknown. Clones were read by immunoSEQ multiplex PCR, and TCRdb kept only the in-frame ones, dropping some. The table lists 150,000 to 200,000 clones, 93% of them singletons. These data are taken from a study of T cell responses to AZD1222 COVID-19 vaccine. Study summary: Pooled samples include second doses given at about 4 or 12 weeks.

CDR1 and CDR2 (germline): SGHRS, YFSETQ. Trimming removed 4 bases from V and 3 bases from J, with 13 bases in between. CDR3 size: 15 residues. Broader study findings: Only a handful of AZD1222 recipients tested seropositive at baseline. The span of vaccine-associated CD4 TCRs extended across spike, with dominance at 160-218 and 743-854. White British donors predominated, females outnumbered males, and clonal diversity was possibly underestimated.

Source: peripheral blood, taken on day 0 of AZD1222 vaccination. This receptor was identified in an adult in good health. The J gene is TRBJ2-2, the V gene TRBV5-1, with D unclear. The CDR3 sequence: CASSPTNPYTGELFF. CDR3 coding DNA: TGCGCCAGCAGCCCGACAAACCCCTACACCGGGGAGCTGTTTTTT.